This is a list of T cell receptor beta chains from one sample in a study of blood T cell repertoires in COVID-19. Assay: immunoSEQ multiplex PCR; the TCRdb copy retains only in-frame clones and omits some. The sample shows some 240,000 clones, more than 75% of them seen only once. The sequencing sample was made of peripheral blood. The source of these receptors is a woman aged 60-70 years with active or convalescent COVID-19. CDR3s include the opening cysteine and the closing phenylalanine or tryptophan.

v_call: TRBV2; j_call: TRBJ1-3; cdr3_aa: CASRQGAGNTIYF
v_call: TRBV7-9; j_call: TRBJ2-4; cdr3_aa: CASSLARGLAKNIQYF
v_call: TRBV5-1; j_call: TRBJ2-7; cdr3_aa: CASSVQGAREQYF
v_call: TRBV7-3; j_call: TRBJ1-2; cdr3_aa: CASSSDRGTRANYGYTF
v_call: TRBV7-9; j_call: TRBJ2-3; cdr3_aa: CASSLVRGVPDTQYF
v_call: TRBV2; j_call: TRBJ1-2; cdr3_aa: CASSAPGTNYGYTF
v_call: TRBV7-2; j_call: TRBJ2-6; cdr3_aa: CASSLGYSSGANVLTF
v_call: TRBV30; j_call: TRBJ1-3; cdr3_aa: CAWSPGQPSGNTIYF
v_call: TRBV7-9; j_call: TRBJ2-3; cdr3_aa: CASSLSAGFTDTQYF
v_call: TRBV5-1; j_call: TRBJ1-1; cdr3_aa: CASSSSGDRAEGMNTEAFF
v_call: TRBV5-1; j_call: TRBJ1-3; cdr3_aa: CASSLAAQGAIGNTIYF
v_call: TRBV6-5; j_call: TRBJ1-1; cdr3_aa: CASKPGLNTEAFF
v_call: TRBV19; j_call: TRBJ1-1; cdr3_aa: CASSKRQVGTEAFF
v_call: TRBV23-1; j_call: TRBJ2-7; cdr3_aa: CASTWGPPYEQYF
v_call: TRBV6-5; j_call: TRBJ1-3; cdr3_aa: CASSPPGVSGNTIYF
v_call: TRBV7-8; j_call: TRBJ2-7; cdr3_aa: CASSPGTGLYEQYF
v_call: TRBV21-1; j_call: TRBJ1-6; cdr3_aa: CASSSRQSDNSPLHF
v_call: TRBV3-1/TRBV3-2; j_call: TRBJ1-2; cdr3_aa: CASSLYGSDGYTF
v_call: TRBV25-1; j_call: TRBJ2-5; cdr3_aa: CASSDPGTGGETQYF
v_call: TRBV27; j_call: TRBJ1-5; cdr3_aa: CASSLSAYGQPQHF
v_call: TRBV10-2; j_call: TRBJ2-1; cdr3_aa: CASSEPFGAGGAGQFF
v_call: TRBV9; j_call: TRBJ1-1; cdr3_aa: CASSLGMGMNTEAFF
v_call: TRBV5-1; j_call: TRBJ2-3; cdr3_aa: CASSLGNVPGSTDTQYF
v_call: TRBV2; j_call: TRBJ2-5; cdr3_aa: CASSEALHEAETQYF
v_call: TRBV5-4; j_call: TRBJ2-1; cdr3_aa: CASSQTGQGSYNEQFF
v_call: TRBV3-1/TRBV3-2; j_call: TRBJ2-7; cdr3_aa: CASSQEPAGTSGAYEQYF
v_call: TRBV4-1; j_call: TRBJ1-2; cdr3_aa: CASSQERGNYGYTF
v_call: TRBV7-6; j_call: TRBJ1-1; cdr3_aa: CASSLGGAGNTEAFF
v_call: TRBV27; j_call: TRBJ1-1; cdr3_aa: CASSSLQGGPEAFF
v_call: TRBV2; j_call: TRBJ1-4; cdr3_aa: CASREGAVYGVSEKLFF
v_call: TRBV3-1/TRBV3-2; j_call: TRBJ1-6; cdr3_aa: CASSQDLNRRSPLHF